This record concerns one T cell receptor beta chain sequence. Its antigen specificity is not known. No qualities accompany the bases; no much larger clone lies one base away. These data originate in a study of blood T cell repertoires in COVID-19 (TCRdb year 2020). Regarding the research as a whole: Samples covering the acute and convalescent phases of COVID-19 were provided by collaborators in the United States, Italy and Spain. The prospective study material was composed of cDNA or gDNA derived from T cells, B-cell-depleted T cells, or PBMCs. Deeply sampled blood TCRbeta repertoires from subjects exposed to, actively infected with, or recovered from COVID-19 were included in the dataset. The repertoires were made available in a free public database intended to serve as a resource for research on the immune response to SARS-CoV-2. Samples were obtained from the ongoing ImmuneRACE study (first 160 participants) and from over a thousand subjects provided by 6 global collaborators. Nearly every sample came with metadata listing a de-identified subject ID, COVID-19 status, age in years and sex. Where available, HLA class I and class II types were obtained from metadata supplied by the sample provider rather than from assay-based typing. Overall results and qualifications from the work: Clinical and demographic metadata were provided uncurated, with the amount varying by source and participant.

The collaborating institutions used their own protocols to collect whole blood in K2EDTA tubes. For TCRbeta analysis, collaborator samples were shipped as frozen whole blood, as isolated PBMCs, or as DNA extracted from either sample type. The immunoSEQ Assay, a bias-controlled multiplex PCR, was used to amplify TCRbeta CDR3 regions from genomic DNA. Per the original workflow: The number of nucleated cells in each sample was estimated by amplification of reference gene primers within the assay. To quantify the absolute abundance of each unique TCRbeta CDR3 rearrangement, sequence reads were collapsed and filtered. For each sample, productive Simpson clonality was calculated as the square root of Simpson's diversity index across productive rearrangements. TCRdb took over this immuneACCESS table, retaining in-frame rearrangements with V and J assigned. Such tables are incomplete; in checked studies, under half of the missing clones stem from an unresolved V gene, and the remainder is unexplained. V and J calls and clone size are copied from that table; D and trimming were computed from the DNA. Recorded for this sample are about 230,000 clones; 75% to 90% of them occurred a single time. Clones ranked in the top ten supply around 25% of the sample.

The TCR originated in a man in his forties or fifties with acute or convalescent COVID-19. Material for sequencing was peripheral blood.

CDR3 sequence: CASSPGNTIYF. The DNA sequence is TGTGCCAGCTCCCCGGGGAACACCATATATTTT. The sequence links TRBV18 to TRBJ1-3; the D gene is not confidently resolved. Measured from the cysteine to the phenylalanine, the CDR3 is 11 residues long. The kept DNA is CDR3 alone, 33 bases in frame from the first base. CDR1 and CDR2 (KGHSH, LQKENI) derive from the germline V gene. V and J lose 6 bases and 7 bases, and a span of 7 bases separates them.